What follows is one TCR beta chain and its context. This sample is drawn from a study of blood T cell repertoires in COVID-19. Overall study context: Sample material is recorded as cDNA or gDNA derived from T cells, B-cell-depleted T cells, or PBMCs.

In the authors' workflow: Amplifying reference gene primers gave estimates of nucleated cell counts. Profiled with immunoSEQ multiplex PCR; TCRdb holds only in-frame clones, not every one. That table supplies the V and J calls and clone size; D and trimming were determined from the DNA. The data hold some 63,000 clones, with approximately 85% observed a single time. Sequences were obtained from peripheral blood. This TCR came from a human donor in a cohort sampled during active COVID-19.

CDR3 protein: CASSERGATAGTGELFF. DNA of the CDR3: TGCGCCAGCAGCGAGCGGGGGGCTACCGCTGGGACCGGGGAGCTGTTTTTT. V and J are TRBV5-1 and TRBJ2-2, with 9 bases identical to TRBD2. From germline, CDR1 is SGHRS and CDR2 YFSETQ. The CDR3 covers 17 residues. V lost 4 bases to trimming and J lost 5 bases; unmatched junction nucleotides: 12.